This TCR beta chain was found in a study of blood T cell repertoires in COVID-19. Study background: Collection of acute and convalescent COVID-19 samples took place in the United States, Italy and Spain. The cDNA or gDNA used as material had been derived from T cells, B-cell-depleted T cells, or PBMCs.

The V gene's germline CDR1 is SGHAT and CDR2 FQNNGV. The CDR3 covers 14 residues. V shed 1 base and J 5 bases; nucleotides not matched to a gene: 3. Source study methods: How many nucleated cells were present was estimated from reference gene primer amplification. Clones were read by immunoSEQ multiplex PCR, and TCRdb kept only the in-frame ones, dropping some. That table furnishes V, J and clone size, whereas the DNA furnished D and trimming. The repertoire holds around 170,000 clones, with 86% as singletons. The chain uses TRBV11-2 and TRBJ2-5, with TRBD2 matching over 8 bases. The source of this sequence is a man aged 45-65 years with active or convalescent COVID-19. The material sequenced was peripheral blood. Written as DNA, the CDR3 is TGTGCCAGCAGCTTAGCGGGGGGGCGGGAGACCCAGTACTTC. Its protein is CASSLAGGRETQYF.